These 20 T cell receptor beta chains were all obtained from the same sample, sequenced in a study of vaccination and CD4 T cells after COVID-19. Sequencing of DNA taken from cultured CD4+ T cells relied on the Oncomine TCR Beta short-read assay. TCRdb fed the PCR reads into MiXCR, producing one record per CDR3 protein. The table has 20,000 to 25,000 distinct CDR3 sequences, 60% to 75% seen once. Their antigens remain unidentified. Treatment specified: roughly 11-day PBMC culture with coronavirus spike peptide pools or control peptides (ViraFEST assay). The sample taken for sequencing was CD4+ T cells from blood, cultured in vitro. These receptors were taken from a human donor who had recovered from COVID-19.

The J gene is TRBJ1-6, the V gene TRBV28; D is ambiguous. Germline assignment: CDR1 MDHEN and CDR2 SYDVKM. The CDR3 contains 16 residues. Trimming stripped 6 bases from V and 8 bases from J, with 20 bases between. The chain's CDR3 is CASRESAPMRDSPLHF. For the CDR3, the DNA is TGTGCCAGCAGGGAATCGGCCCCGATGAGGGATTCACCCCTCCACTTT. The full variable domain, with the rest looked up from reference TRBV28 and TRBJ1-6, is DVKVTQSSRYLVKRTGEKVFLECVQDMDHENMFWYRQDPGLGLRLIYFSYDVKMKEKGDIPEGYSVSREKKERFSLILESASTNQTSMYLCASRESAPMRDSPLHFGNGTRLTVT.

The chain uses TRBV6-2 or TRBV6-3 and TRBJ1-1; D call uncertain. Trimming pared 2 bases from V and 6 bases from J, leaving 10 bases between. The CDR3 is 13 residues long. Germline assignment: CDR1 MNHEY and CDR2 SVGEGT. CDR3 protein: CASSYRGSAEAFF. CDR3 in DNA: TGTGCCAGCAGTTACAGAGGGAGCGCTGAAGCTTTCTTT.

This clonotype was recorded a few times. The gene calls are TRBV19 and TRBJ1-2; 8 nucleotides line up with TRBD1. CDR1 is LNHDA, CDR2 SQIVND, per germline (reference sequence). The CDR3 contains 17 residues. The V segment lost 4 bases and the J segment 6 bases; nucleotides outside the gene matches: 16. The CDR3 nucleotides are TGTGCCAGTAGTAGACCTTCCAACAGGGGGGCAATAGATGGCTACACCTTC. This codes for CASSRPSNRGAIDGYTF.

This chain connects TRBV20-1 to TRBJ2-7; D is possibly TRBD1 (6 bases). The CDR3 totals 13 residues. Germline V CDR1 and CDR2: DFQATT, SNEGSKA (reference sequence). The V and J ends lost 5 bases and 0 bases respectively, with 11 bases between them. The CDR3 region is CSAPQGPSYEQYF. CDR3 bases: TGCAGTGCTCCCCAGGGGCCCTCCTACGAGCAGTACTTC.

In DNA, the CDR3 is TGCAGTGCTAGAAAACAGTTAGGCTACGAGCAGTACTTC. Its protein is CSARKQLGYEQYF. V gene TRBV20-1 combines with J gene TRBJ2-7, with D unresolved. Trimming cost V 2 bases and J 3 bases, with 11 bases left between them. Germline V gives CDR1 DFQATT, CDR2 SNEGSKA (reference sequence). The length of the CDR3 is 13 residues.

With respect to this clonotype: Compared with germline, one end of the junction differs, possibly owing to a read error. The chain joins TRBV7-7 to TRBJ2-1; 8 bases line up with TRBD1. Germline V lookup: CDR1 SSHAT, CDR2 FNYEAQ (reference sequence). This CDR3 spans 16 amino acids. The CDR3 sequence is CASSLAAGGGSGEQFF. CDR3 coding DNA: TGTGCTAGCAGCTTAGCGGCAGGGGGCGGTTCCGGGGAGCAGTTCTTC.

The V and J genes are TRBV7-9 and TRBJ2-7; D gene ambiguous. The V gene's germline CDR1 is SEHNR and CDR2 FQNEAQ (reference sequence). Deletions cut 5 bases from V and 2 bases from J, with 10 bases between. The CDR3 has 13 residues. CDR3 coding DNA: TGTGCCAGCAGCCTAGGCGTGGCCTACGAGCAGTACTTC. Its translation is CASSLGVAYEQYF.

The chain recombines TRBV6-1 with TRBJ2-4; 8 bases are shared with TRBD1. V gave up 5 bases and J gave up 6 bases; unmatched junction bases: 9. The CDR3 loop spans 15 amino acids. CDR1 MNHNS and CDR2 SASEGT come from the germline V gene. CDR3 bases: TGTGCCAGCAGTCGCGGGACAGGTTTGGGAAACATTCAGTACTTC. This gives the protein CASSRGTGLGNIQYF.

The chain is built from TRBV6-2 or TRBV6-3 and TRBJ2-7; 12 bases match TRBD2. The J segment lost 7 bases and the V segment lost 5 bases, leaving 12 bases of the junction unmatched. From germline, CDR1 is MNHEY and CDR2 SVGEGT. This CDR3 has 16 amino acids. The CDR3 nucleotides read TGTGCCAGCAGTCTGGAACGGACTAGCGGGGTACGGGAGCAGTACTTC. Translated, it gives CASSLERTSGVREQYF.

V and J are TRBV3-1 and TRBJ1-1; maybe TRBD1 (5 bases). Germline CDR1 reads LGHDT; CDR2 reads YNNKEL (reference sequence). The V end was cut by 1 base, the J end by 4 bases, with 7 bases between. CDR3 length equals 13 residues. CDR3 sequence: CASSQVGGTEAFF. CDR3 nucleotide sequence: TGTGCCAGCAGCCAAGTGGGGGGCACTGAAGCTTTCTTT.

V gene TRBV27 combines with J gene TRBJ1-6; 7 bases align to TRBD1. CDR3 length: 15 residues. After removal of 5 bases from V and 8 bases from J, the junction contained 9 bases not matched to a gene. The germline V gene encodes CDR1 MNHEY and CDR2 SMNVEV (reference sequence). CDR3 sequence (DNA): TGTGCCAGCAGTGGTTTAACAGGGGTCTATTCACCCCTCCACTTT. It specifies CASSGLTGVYSPLHF.

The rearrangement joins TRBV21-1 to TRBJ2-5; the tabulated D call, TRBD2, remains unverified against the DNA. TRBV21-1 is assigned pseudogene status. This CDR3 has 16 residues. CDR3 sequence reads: CASSNKQAGGGETQYF. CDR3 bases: TGTGCCAGCAGCAACAAGCAGGCGGGAGGGGGGGAGACCCAGTACTTC.

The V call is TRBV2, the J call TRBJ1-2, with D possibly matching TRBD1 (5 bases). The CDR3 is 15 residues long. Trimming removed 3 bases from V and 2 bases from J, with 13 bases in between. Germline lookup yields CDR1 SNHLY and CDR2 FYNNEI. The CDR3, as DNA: TGTGCCAGCAGTGAGGTTTCAGGGAGGAACTATGGCTACACCTTC. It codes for CASSEVSGRNYGYTF. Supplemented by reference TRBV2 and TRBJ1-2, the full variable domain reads EPEVTQTPSHQVTQMGQEVILRCVPISNHLYFYWYRQILGQKVEFLVSFYNNEISEKSEIFDDQFSVERPDGSNFTLKIRSTKLEDSAMYFCASSEVSGRNYGYTFGSGTRLTVV.

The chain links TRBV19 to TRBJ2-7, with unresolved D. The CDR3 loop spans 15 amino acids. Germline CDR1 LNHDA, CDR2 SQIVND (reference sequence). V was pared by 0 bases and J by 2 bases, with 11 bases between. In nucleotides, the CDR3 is TGTGCCAGTAGTATAGACCCGGGCCCCACCTACGAGCAGTACTTC. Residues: CASSIDPGPTYEQYF.

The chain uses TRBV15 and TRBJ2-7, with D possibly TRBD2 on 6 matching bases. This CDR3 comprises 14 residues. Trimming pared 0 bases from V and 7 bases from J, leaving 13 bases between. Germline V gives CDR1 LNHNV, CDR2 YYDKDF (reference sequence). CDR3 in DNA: TGTGCCACCAGCAGAGATCGCGGGATGGGGGAGCAGTACTTC. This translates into CATSRDRGMGEQYF.

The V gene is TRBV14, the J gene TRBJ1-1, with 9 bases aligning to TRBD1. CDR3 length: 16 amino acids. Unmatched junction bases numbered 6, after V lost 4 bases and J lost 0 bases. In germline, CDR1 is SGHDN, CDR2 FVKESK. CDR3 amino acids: CASSPGTGKLNTEAFF. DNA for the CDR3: TGTGCCAGCAGCCCTGGGACAGGGAAACTGAACACTGAAGCTTTCTTT.

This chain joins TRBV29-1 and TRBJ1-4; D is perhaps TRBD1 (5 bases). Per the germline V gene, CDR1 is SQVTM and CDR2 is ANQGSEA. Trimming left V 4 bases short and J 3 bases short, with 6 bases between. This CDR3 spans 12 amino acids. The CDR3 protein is CSVVGPNEKLFF. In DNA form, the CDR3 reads TGCAGCGTTGTGGGACCTAATGAAAAACTGTTTTTT.

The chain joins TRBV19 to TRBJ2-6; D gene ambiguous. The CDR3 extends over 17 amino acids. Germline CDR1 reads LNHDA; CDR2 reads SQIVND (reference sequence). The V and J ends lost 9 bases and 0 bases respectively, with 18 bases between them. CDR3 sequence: CASLKLDGRSGANVLTF. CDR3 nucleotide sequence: TGTGCCAGCCTCAAGTTGGACGGTCGCTCTGGGGCCAACGTCCTGACTTTC.

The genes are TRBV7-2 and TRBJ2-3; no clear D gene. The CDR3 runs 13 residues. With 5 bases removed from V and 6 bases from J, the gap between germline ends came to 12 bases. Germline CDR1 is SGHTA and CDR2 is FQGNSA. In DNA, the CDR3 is TGTGCCAGCAGCCTCCTTTCTTGGGATACGCAGTATTTT. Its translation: CASSLLSWDTQYF.

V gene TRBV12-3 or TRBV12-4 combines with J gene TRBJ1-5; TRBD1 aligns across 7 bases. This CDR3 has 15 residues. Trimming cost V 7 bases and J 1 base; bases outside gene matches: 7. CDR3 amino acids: CASNNKQGSNQPQHF. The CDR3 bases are TGTGCCAGCAACAATAAACAGGGGAGCAATCAGCCCCAGCATTTT.